A selection of T cell receptor beta chains follows, all from one sample in a study of T cell repertoires in ileal Crohn's disease. Only in-frame clones appear in the TCRdb table, and some are missing; sequencing was by immunoSEQ multiplex PCR. The sample includes under 15,000 clones, 82% of them seen just once. What was sequenced was ileal tissue. The receptors stem from an adult with Crohn's disease. CDR3s include the opening cysteine and the closing phenylalanine or tryptophan. A D gene is named only where the DNA matches it firmly. Size is stated for part of the rows, as once, few or many counts, or as a class when the clone is expanded.

j_gene,d_gene,abundance,v_gene,CDR3aa,CDR3nt
TRBJ2-7,TRBD2,-,TRBV5-4,CASSSLTSGSSYEQYF,TGTGCCAGCAGCTCCTTGACTAGCGGGTCCTCCTACGAGCAGTACTTC
TRBJ2-3,-,-,TRBV11-2,CASSTQMRLQYF,TGTGCCAGCAGCACCCAAATGAGACTGCAGTATTTT
TRBJ2-5,TRBD2,-,TRBV6-4,CASGETSGGAETQYF,TGTGCCAGCGGAGAGACTAGCGGGGGGGCAGAGACCCAGTACTTC
TRBJ2-7,TRBD1,-,TRBV10-2,CASNTGGYEQYF,TGCGCCAGCAATACAGGGGGCTACGAGCAGTACTTC
TRBJ2-1,TRBD2,-,TRBV5-1,CASSLRQTSEEQFF,TGCGCCAGCAGCTTGCGCCAAACTAGCGAGGAGCAGTTCTTC
TRBJ1-5,TRBD1,-,TRBV9,CASSVGTGGHQPQHF,TGTGCCAGCAGCGTAGGGACAGGGGGCCATCAGCCCCAGCATTTT
TRBJ1-2,TRBD1,-,TRBV27,CASSPGQNYGYTF,TGTGCCAGCAGTCCGGGACAGAACTATGGCTACACCTTC
TRBJ2-3,TRBD1,-,TRBV28,CASSWARTGEITDTQYF,TGTGCCAGCAGTTGGGCCCGGACAGGGGAAATCACAGATACGCAGTATTTT
TRBJ1-5,-,-,TRBV28,CASSLPTGSNNQPQHF,TGTGCCAGCAGTTTACCAACAGGTTCCAACAATCAGCCCCAGCATTTT
TRBJ2-2,TRBD2,once,TRBV5-1,CASSSTSGRELFF,TGCGCCAGCAGCTCGACTAGCGGGAGGGAGCTGTTTTTT
TRBJ2-1,TRBD1,-,TRBV11-3,CASSPEEQGVNYNEQFF,TGTGCCAGCAGCCCCGAAGAACAGGGGGTAAACTACAATGAGCAGTTCTTC
TRBJ2-1,TRBD2,few,TRBV4-2,CASRELAGSYNEQFF,TGTGCCAGCAGGGAACTAGCGGGATCCTACAATGAGCAGTTCTTC
TRBJ2-1,-,-,TRBV6-1,CASSEADSYNEQFF,TGTGCCAGCAGTGAAGCAGACAGCTACAATGAGCAGTTCTTC
TRBJ1-1,TRBD1,-,TRBV15,CATSTGTGGDRHAFF,TGTGCCACCAGCACCGGGACAGGGGGTGACCGGCATGCTTTCTTT
TRBJ2-7,-,-,TRBV28,CATLGGSSSYEQYF,TGTGCCACCCTTGGGGGGTCTAGCTCCTACGAGCAGTACTTC
TRBJ1-1,TRBD1,few,TRBV5-1,CASSPGQGMGNTEAFF,TGCGCCAGCAGCCCGGGACAGGGGATGGGCAACACTGAAGCTTTCTTT
TRBJ2-1,-,-,TRBV29-1,CSVARTTINNEQFF,TGCAGCGTTGCGCGGACTACGATAAACAATGAGCAGTTCTTC
TRBJ1-1,-,-,TRBV7-8,CASSPYGGEAFF,TGTGCCAGCAGCCCGTACGGGGGGGAGGCTTTCTTT
TRBJ2-4,TRBD2,-,TRBV19,CASSIKAGAGENIQYF,TGTGCCAGTAGTATTAAAGCGGGAGCCGGGGAAAACATTCAGTACTTC
TRBJ2-2,TRBD2,-,TRBV9,CASSPTVGLAGNTGELFF,TGTGCCAGCAGCCCAACGGTCGGCCTAGCGGGGAACACCGGGGAGCTGTTTTTT
TRBJ1-1,-,-,TRBV28,CASSLYDRFEAFF,TGTGCCAGCAGTTTGTATGACAGATTTGAAGCTTTCTTT
TRBJ2-1,TRBD2,-,TRBV29-1,CSLRPSGSSYNEQFF,TGCAGCTTACGGCCTAGCGGGAGCTCCTACAATGAGCAGTTCTTC
TRBJ2-5,-,-,TRBV5-4,CASSPRGRGVRETQYF,TGTGCCAGCAGCCCGAGGGGGAGAGGAGTGAGAGAGACCCAGTACTTC
TRBJ2-7,-,-,TRBV11-2,CASSLEFGQQYEQYF,TGTGCCAGCAGCTTAGAGTTTGGGCAGCAATACGAGCAGTACTTC
TRBJ1-1,TRBD1,once,TRBV5-1,CASSFSTGAGNTEAFF,TGCGCCAGCAGCTTCTCTACAGGGGCCGGAAACACTGAAGCTTTCTTT
TRBJ1-2,TRBD1,few,TRBV2,CASIPGGPYGYTF,TGTGCCAGCATCCCAGGGGGCCCCTATGGCTACACCTTC
TRBJ2-5,TRBD2,-,TRBV25-1,CASSEGGGEETQYF,TGTGCCAGCAGTGAAGGCGGGGGGGAAGAGACCCAGTACTTC
TRBJ2-2,-,-,TRBV7-9,CASSLEIGGLTGELFF,TGTGCCAGCAGCTTAGAGATTGGGGGACTCACCGGGGAGCTGTTTTTT
TRBJ2-7,-,-,TRBV18,CASSPWPVSEQYF,TGTGCCAGCTCACCATGGCCCGTCTCCGAGCAGTACTTC
TRBJ2-1,TRBD2,-,TRBV2,CASRGEGEQFF,TGTGCCAGCAGGGGGGAGGGTGAGCAGTTCTTC
TRBJ2-5,TRBD2,-,TRBV5-4,CASSFLASGLNKETQYF,TGTGCCAGCAGCTTTCTCGCTAGCGGGTTGAATAAGGAGACCCAGTACTTC
TRBJ2-1,TRBD2,-,TRBV10-3,CAISESAGGPNEQFF,TGTGCCATCAGTGAGTCAGCGGGGGGGCCCAATGAGCAGTTCTTC
TRBJ2-1,-,-,TRBV29-1,CSVQGGSYNEQFF,TGCAGCGTCCAGGGTGGGTCCTACAATGAGCAGTTCTTC
TRBJ2-5,-,-,TRBV2,CASSESQGGKETQYF,TGTGCCAGCAGTGAAAGCCAGGGAGGAAAAGAGACCCAGTACTTC
TRBJ1-5,-,-,TRBV4-1,CASSQVNQPQHF,TGCGCCAGCAGCCAAGTAAATCAGCCCCAGCATTTT
TRBJ2-1,-,-,TRBV7-9,CATLPLATTSSYNEQFF,TGTGCCACTCTCCCACTAGCTACAACAAGCTCCTACAATGAGCAGTTCTTC
TRBJ1-5,TRBD1,few,TRBV2,CASSRQGENQPQHF,TGTGCCAGCAGCCGACAGGGGGAAAATCAGCCCCAGCATTTT
TRBJ1-2,TRBD1,-,TRBV10-3,CATQPGQGNYGYTF,TGTGCCACACAACCGGGACAGGGTAACTATGGCTACACCTTC
TRBJ1-1,-,-,TRBV5-6,CASSSLRTANTEAFF,TGTGCCAGCAGCTCGCTCAGGACAGCGAACACTGAAGCTTTCTTT
TRBJ2-7,-,-,TRBV27,CASSLGLSPYEQYF,TGTGCCAGCAGTTTAGGACTATCCCCCTACGAGCAGTACTTC
TRBJ1-1,-,-,TRBV7-9,CASSLGGWGAEAFF,TGTGCCAGCAGCTTAGGGGGATGGGGCGCTGAAGCTTTCTTT
TRBJ2-7,-,-,TRBV2,CASSGSDEQYF,TGTGCCAGCAGTGGGAGTGACGAGCAGTACTTC
TRBJ1-2,-,-,TRBV14,CASSPGVSYGYTF,TGTGCCAGCAGCCCCGGGGTATCCTATGGCTACACCTTC
TRBJ2-2,-,-,TRBV5-1,CASSPLTGMSTGELFF,TGCGCCAGCAGCCCCCTTACAGGGATGAGCACCGGGGAGCTGTTTTTT
TRBJ1-2,-,once,TRBV11-3,CASSLDLTYGYTF,TGTGCCAGCAGCTTAGATTTGACTTATGGCTACACCTTC